This TCR beta chain is drawn from a study of cytomegalovirus exposure and HLA in healthy donors. 60 Vbeta and 13 Jbeta primers were used in PCR. Clones were sequenced by immunoSEQ multiplex PCR, and TCRdb holds only the in-frame ones, with some missing. The sample holds roughly 300,000 clones; roughly 90% are singletons and the top ten take roughly 4%. Germline loops: CDR1 ENHRY, CDR2 SYGVKD. The CDR3 loop spans 16 amino acids. Trimming pared 2 bases from V and 7 bases from J, leaving 18 bases between. Sequencing was performed on PBMCs. This TCR derives from a man aged 35 to 55 in good health and CMV-seropositive. The chain recombines TRBV10-3 with TRBJ2-1; tentative D call: TRBD1 (5 bases). The CDR3 is CAISELDTKSPNEQFF. CDR3 bases: TGTGCCATCAGTGAGCTGGACACTAAATCGCCGAATGAGCAGTTCTTC.